The next 22 T cell receptor beta chains were all read from a single sample in a study of CD8 T cells in Susac syndrome. An input of about 0.45 to 1 ug of RNA was subjected to reverse transcription using random hexamers. TCRdb reanalysed the immunoSEQ multiplex PCR reads using MiXCR and keeps one entry per CDR3 protein. Of about 210,000 distinct CDR3 sequences listed, around 95% are singletons. Sequenced sample: CD4+ T cells from PBMCs. The receptors shown here come from a human donor with multiple sclerosis.

Written as DNA, the CDR3 is TGCGCCAGCAGCTTGGAGGCGGGTCTTAAGACTGAAGCTTTCTTT. As protein: CASSLEAGLKTEAFF. The chain employs TRBV5-1 and TRBJ1-1; D is uncertain. V was shortened by 0 bases and J by 5 bases, with 14 bases between the two germline ends. CDR3 length: 15 amino acids. Per the germline V gene, CDR1 is SGHRS and CDR2 is YFSETQ.

The chain recombines TRBV27 with TRBJ1-2, with TRBD1 matching 11 bases. Germline CDR1 MNHEY, CDR2 SMNVEV (reference sequence). The V segment lost 5 bases and the J segment 7 bases; nucleotides outside the gene matches: 3. This CDR3 is built from 13 residues. The CDR3 reads CASSVDRGLGYTF. The CDR3, as DNA: TGTGCCAGCAGTGTGGACAGGGGGCTTGGCTACACCTTC.

The chain uses TRBV18 and TRBJ2-4, with D perhaps TRBD2 (5 bases). The CDR3 is made up of 12 amino acids. CDR1 is KGHSH and CDR2 is LQKENI in the germline V gene. Between the trimmed V and J ends, which lost 3 bases and 11 bases, there was a span of 11 bases. For the CDR3, the DNA is TGTGCCAGCTCACCCAACGGGGATGTTCAGTACTTC. Amino acids: CASSPNGDVQYF.

The rearrangement joins TRBV10-3 to TRBJ2-7; TRBD2 aligns across 10 bases. V was clipped by 2 bases and J by 5 bases; unmatched bases: 6. The germline V gene has CDR1 ENHRY and CDR2 SYGVKD. The CDR3 has 15 amino acids. The CDR3 loop is CAISEASGSRNEQYF. The CDR3 DNA reads TGTGCCATCAGTGAGGCTAGCGGGAGTCGAAACGAGCAGTACTTC.

The rearrangement uses TRBV2 and TRBJ2-3; 12 nucleotides line up with TRBD1. Looked up from germline, CDR1 is SNHLY and CDR2 is FYNNEI. The CDR3 has 15 residues. The V and J ends lost 11 bases and 5 bases, in that order; junction bases with no gene match: 11. For the CDR3, the DNA is TGTGCCGGCATCCGGGACAGGGGGCCGGGAGATACGCAGTATTTT. Translating it yields CAGIRDRGPGDTQYF.

CDR3 DNA sequence: TGCAGTGCTCCCACTAGCGGGGGGGGCATTCAGTACTTC. It is translated as CSAPTSGGGIQYF. This rearrangement joins TRBV20-1 to TRBJ2-4, with 13 bases fitting TRBD2. The CDR3 is 13 residues long. V lost 5 bases to trimming and J lost 9 bases; unmatched junction nucleotides: 4. Germline V gene sequence: CDR1 DFQATT, CDR2 SNEGSKA (reference sequence).

The chain couples TRBV29-1 to TRBJ2-7; D unclear. Germline V CDR1 and CDR2: SQVTM, ANQGSEA. V was shortened by 4 bases and J by 8 bases, with 15 bases between the two germline ends. The CDR3 runs to 12 residues. CDR3 amino acids: CSVVVLARQQYF. The CDR3 DNA follows: TGCAGCGTTGTTGTGTTGGCGCGCCAGCAGTACTTC.

This clonotype was found once. The V gene is TRBV20-1, the J gene TRBJ2-3, with 10 bases matching TRBD2. CDR1 and CDR2 (germline): DFQATT, SNEGSKA (reference sequence). The CDR3 consists of 14 residues. Germline trimming cut 1 base from V and 5 bases from J; bases unmatched to any gene: 3. The DNA for the CDR3 is TGCAGTGCTAGAGGCAGCGGGGGGGTAGATACGCAGTATTTT. Protein: CSARGSGGVDTQYF.

The J gene is TRBJ1-1, the V gene TRBV2, with 9 bases matching TRBD1. Germline loops: CDR1 SNHLY, CDR2 FYNNEI. Unmatched junction bases numbered 7, after V lost 8 bases and J lost 3 bases. This CDR3 is 14 amino acids long. The CDR3 loop reads CASAQTGGDTEAFF. The CDR3, as DNA: TGTGCCAGCGCCCAGACAGGGGGGGACACTGAAGCTTTCTTT.

In this sample, this clonotype turned up once. This rearrangement joins TRBV12-3 or TRBV12-4 to TRBJ2-5; D may be TRBD1 or TRBD2 (5 bases each). CDR3 length: 15 amino acids. V lost 5 bases to trimming and J lost 2 bases, with 15 bases between them. CDR3 sequence (DNA): TGTGCCAGCAGTCGAAGGGGCTGGGGGCAAGAGACCCAGTACTTC. This translates into CASSRRGWGQETQYF.

This clonotype was seen just once. The chain couples TRBV7-9 to TRBJ2-5; D may be TRBD2 (6 bases). The V gene lost 3 bases and the J gene lost 3 bases, with 11 bases spanning the gap. The CDR3 spans 14 residues. From germline, CDR1 is SEHNR and CDR2 FQNEAQ (reference sequence). CDR3 DNA sequence: TGTGCCAGCAGCTTCGAACGGGGGAAAGAGACCCAGTACTTC. Amino acids: CASSFERGKETQYF.

The chain links TRBV2 to TRBJ2-1, with TRBD1 matching over 7 bases. The germline V gene encodes CDR1 SNHLY and CDR2 FYNNEI. The CDR3 covers 12 residues. Losses at the gene ends were 7 bases for V and 9 bases for J; bases not matched to a gene: 6. CDR3 bases: TGTGCCAGCAAACGGGACAGCTCTGAGCAGTTCTTC. It codes for CASKRDSSEQFF.

This clonotype is a singleton in its sample. The chain has TRBV2 and TRBJ1-2, with 7 positions matching TRBD1. V shed 5 bases and J 4 bases; nucleotides not matched to a gene: 10. The length of the CDR3 is 15 residues. The germline CDR1 and CDR2 sequences are SNHLY and FYNNEI. CDR3 in DNA: TGTGCCAGCAGTTCGAACAGGGGTCCATCCTATGGCTACACCTTC. Translated: CASSSNRGPSYGYTF.

This clonotype was found once. The chain has TRBV12-3 or TRBV12-4 and TRBJ2-1; D possibly corresponds to TRBD1 (6 bases). V dropped 2 bases and J dropped 7 bases, with 18 bases sitting between them. The CDR3 covers 16 residues. CDR3 in amino acids: CASSLRSAGARNEQFF. The CDR3 DNA sequence: TGTGCCAGCAGTTTAAGGTCCGCAGGGGCCAGGAATGAGCAGTTCTTC.

This chain links TRBV6-1 with TRBJ2-1; TRBD1 agrees at 8 bases. The CDR3 has 15 amino acids. Trimming cost V 6 bases and J 3 bases; bases outside gene matches: 7. Germline assignment: CDR1 MNHNS and CDR2 SASEGT. The CDR3 region is CASRPSRGLYNEQFF. In DNA form, the CDR3 reads TGTGCCAGCAGGCCTAGCAGGGGGCTCTACAATGAGCAGTTCTTC.

The gene calls are TRBV20-1 and TRBJ1-2, with unresolved D. V was cut by 2 bases and J by 1 base, with 11 bases left in between. The CDR3 consists of 14 residues. Germline V gives CDR1 DFQATT, CDR2 SNEGSKA (reference sequence). The CDR3 here is CSARSLLYNYGYTF. The CDR3 DNA is TGCAGTGCTAGATCCCTCCTTTATAACTATGGCTACACCTTC.

The chain employs TRBV3-1 and TRBJ2-3, with 8 bases aligning to TRBD2. V was clipped by 4 bases and J by 3 bases; unmatched bases: 9. The CDR3 is 16 residues long. Germline V gene sequence: CDR1 LGHDT, CDR2 YNNKEL (reference sequence). CDR3 nucleotides: TGTGCCAGCAGCCTTCGGGGGGGCCCCGGAACAGATACGCAGTATTTT. Translation: CASSLRGGPGTDTQYF.

The CDR3 reads CASSSTGEYEQYF. For the CDR3, the DNA is TGTGCCAGCAGCTCCACAGGGGAATACGAGCAGTACTTC. This rearrangement joins TRBV7-8 to TRBJ2-7; TRBD1 matches at 7 bases. There are 13 residues in the CDR3. Germline trimming cut 4 bases from V and 4 bases from J; bases unmatched to any gene: 4. Germline-derived CDR1 and CDR2 are SGHVS and FQNEAQ. The full variable domain, its missing parts supplied by reference TRBV7-8 and TRBJ2-7, is GAGVSQSPRYKVAKRGQDVALRCDPISGHVSLFWYQQALGQGPEFLTYFQNEAQLDKSGLPSDRFFAERPEGSVSTLKIQRTQQEDSAVYLCASSSTGEYEQYFGPGTRLTVT.

This clonotype has a single count. This rearrangement joins TRBV28 to TRBJ2-7, with D unresolved. In germline, CDR1 is MDHEN, CDR2 SYDVKM. CDR3 length: 16 residues. V was clipped by 4 bases and J by 0 bases, with 16 bases between them. The CDR3 loop is CASSSPRGPSSYEQYF. The CDR3 DNA is TGTGCCAGCAGTTCCCCACGTGGGCCAAGCTCCTACGAGCAGTACTTC.

The rearrangement joins TRBV3-1 to TRBJ2-7, with TRBD2 identical over 14 bases. The trim removed 4 bases at V and 4 bases at J, leaving 3 bases unmatched. Germline V gene sequence: CDR1 LGHDT, CDR2 YNNKEL (reference sequence). The length of the CDR3 is 15 residues. CDR3 residues: CASSLRLAGGYEQYF. For the CDR3, the DNA is TGTGCCAGCAGCCTCCGACTAGCGGGAGGGTACGAGCAGTACTTC.

The chain recombines TRBV19 with TRBJ2-7; unclear D gene. The germline V gene encodes CDR1 LNHDA and CDR2 SQIVND (reference sequence). V was cut by 10 bases and J by 5 bases, with 3 bases left in between. The CDR3 spans 8 residues. CDR3 loop: CAINEQYF. The CDR3 DNA is TGTGCCATAAACGAGCAGTACTTC.

J is TRBJ2-3 and V is TRBV29-1; D gene ambiguous. The germline CDR1 and CDR2 sequences are SQVTM and ANQGSEA. The CDR3 sequence is 14 residues long. Trimming removed 6 bases from V and 0 bases from J, with 13 bases in between. CDR3 protein: CSVSLFTSTDTQYF. The CDR3, as DNA: TGCAGCGTGTCGCTCTTTACTAGCACAGATACGCAGTATTTT.